This T cell receptor beta chain was sequenced in a study of OX40 agonist ivuxolimab in advanced cancers. Data came from immunoSEQ multiplex PCR; TCRdb stores just in-frame clones and leaves some out. Altogether around 61,000 clones are present, approximately 82% being singletons, with the ten largest covering around 0.47%. The CDR3 covers 14 residues. The germline V gene has CDR1 MNHGY and CDR2 SVAAGI. V lost 6 bases to trimming and J lost 3 bases, with 14 bases between them. This specimen was CD4+ or CD8+ T cells sorted from blood, taken in a trial of the OX40 agonist ivuxolimab. The chain recombines TRBV6-9 with TRBJ1-1; a weak D match, TRBD1 (6 bases). This receptor was obtained from an adult with an advanced solid tumor such as melanoma, head and neck, liver or kidney cancer. CDR3 sequence reads: CASSRGAKYTEAFF. CDR3 sequence (DNA): TGTGCCAGCAGCCGGGGGGCTAAATACACTGAAGCTTTCTTT.